Listed here is a single T cell receptor beta chain. Its matching antigen is unknown. Only in-frame clones appear in the TCRdb table, and some are missing; sequencing was by immunoSEQ multiplex PCR. Among some 120,000 clones listed, around 87% were seen once. The entry originates in a study of T cell responses to AZD1222 COVID-19 vaccine. Study in general: Doses given second, at about 4 or about 12 weeks, were pooled.

The study's findings and limits: All repertoire sampling was performed exclusively after the peak T cell response.

Here the sequenced sample was peripheral blood, taken on day 0 of AZD1222 vaccination. The sequence came from an adult in good health.

The DNA for the CDR3 is TGTGCCAGCAGTGTGGGGACAGTACGGGAGACTGAAGCTTTCTTT. Translation: CASSVGTVRETEAFF. The rearrangement uses TRBV5-6 and TRBJ1-1, with 7 bases identical to TRBD1. The CDR3 runs 15 residues. Germline lookup yields CDR1 SGHDT and CDR2 YYEEEE. The V gene end was trimmed by 5 bases and the J gene end by 5 bases; junction bases not matched to a gene: 12.